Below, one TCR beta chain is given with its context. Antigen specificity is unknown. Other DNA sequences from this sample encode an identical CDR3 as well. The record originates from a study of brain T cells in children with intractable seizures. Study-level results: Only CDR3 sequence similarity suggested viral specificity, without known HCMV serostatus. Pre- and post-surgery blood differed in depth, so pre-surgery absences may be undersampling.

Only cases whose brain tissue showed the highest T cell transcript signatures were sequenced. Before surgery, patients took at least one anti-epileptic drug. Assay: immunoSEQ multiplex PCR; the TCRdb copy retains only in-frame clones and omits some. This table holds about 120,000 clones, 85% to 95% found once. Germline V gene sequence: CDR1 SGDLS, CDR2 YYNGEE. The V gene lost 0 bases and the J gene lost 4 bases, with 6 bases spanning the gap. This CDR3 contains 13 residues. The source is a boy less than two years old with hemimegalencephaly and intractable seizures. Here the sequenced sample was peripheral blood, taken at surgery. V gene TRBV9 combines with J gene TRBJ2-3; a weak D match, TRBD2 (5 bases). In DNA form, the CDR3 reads TGTGCCAGCAGCGTAGTGGGAGCAGATACGCAGTATTTT. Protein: CASSVVGADTQYF.